This passage covers 6 T cell receptor beta chains from one sample sequenced in a study of prognosis after radiotherapy for stage I lung cancer. Two-round multiplex PCR, the amplification method, yielded TCR beta CDR3 from genomic DNA. Primers specific to each TRBV and TRBJ gene were used in first-round PCR. TCRdb recomputed calls from the multiplex PCR reads with MiXCR, one row per CDR3 protein. The data show roughly 23,000 distinct CDR3 sequences, more than 40% seen once. The sample consisted of PBMCs, taken before or after stereotactic body radiation therapy (not recorded which). These TCRs come from a donor over 45 with non-small cell lung cancer.

As for this clonotype: This likely reflects a read error, since a far larger clone is one base away. The chain recombines TRBV6-2 or TRBV6-3 with TRBJ2-1, with D maybe TRBD2 (6 bases). Germline values: CDR1 MNHEY, CDR2 SVGEGT. The length of the CDR3 is 15 residues. The CDR3 spells CASSDSGGPYNEQFF. The CDR3 coding sequence is TGTGCCAGCAGTGACTCCGGGGGACCCTACAATGAGCAGTTCTTC.

This clonotype has a count of ten or more. The V call is TRBV10-3, the J call TRBJ2-1; 14 bases map to TRBD2. After removal of 6 bases from V and 8 bases from J, the junction contained 6 bases not matched to a gene. Germline V gene data show CDR1 as ENHRY and CDR2 as SYGVKD. This CDR3 region has 15 residues. This CDR3 reads CAISQTSGRADEQFF. The CDR3, as DNA: TGTGCCATCAGCCAGACTAGCGGGAGGGCCGATGAGCAGTTCTTC.

V usage is TRBV10-3 and J usage is TRBJ2-7; 7 bases line up with TRBD2. V trimming: 4 bases; J trimming: 5 bases; junction bases outside the gene matches: 14. Germline-derived CDR1 and CDR2 are ENHRY and SYGVKD. The CDR3 sequence is 16 residues long. The CDR3, as DNA: TGTGCCATCAGTGGCAGCCTTAGGGCGGGAGTCCACGAGCAGTACTTC. Translated: CAISGSLRAGVHEQYF.

This clonotype was picked up many times. The chain carries TRBV12-3 or TRBV12-4 and TRBJ2-1, with a weak D call TRBD1 (5 bases). The germline V and J ends were trimmed by 1 base and 7 bases, with 17 bases remaining between them. CDR3 length: 16 amino acids. The CDR3 DNA is TGTGCCAGCAGTTTAGGTCAGGGTGGGTACTTTAATGAGCAGTTCTTC. Its translation: CASSLGQGGYFNEQFF.

The rearrangement links TRBV6-2 or TRBV6-3 to TRBJ2-3; TRBD2 aligns across 8 bases. This CDR3 has 15 amino acids. V gave up 8 bases and J gave up 2 bases; unmatched junction bases: 9. Germline V CDR1 and CDR2: MNHEY, SVGEGT. The CDR3 bases are TGTGCCAGCGTAGCGGGGTGGCTGACCACAGATACGCAGTATTTT. Protein: CASVAGWLTTDTQYF.

The chain combines TRBV7-9 with TRBJ2-1, with 7 bases fitting TRBD1. V was clipped by 4 bases and J by 4 bases; unmatched bases: 10. The V gene's germline CDR1 is SEHNR and CDR2 FQNEAQ (reference sequence). The CDR3 loop spans 16 amino acids. The CDR3 sequence is CASSSRDSIDYNEQFF. The CDR3 nucleotides are TGTGCCAGCAGCTCCCGGGACAGCATTGATTACAATGAGCAGTTCTTC.